The rows below give T cell receptor beta chains drawn from one sample of a study of control samples from healthy donors and cancer patients. Some clones are missing from TCRdb's copy, which holds only in-frame ones; the method was immunoSEQ multiplex PCR. In the table there are tens of thousands of clones, roughly 90% of which are singletons. Sequencing input: blood. Source of these receptors: a woman in her 70s in good health. CDR3s include the opening cysteine and the closing phenylalanine or tryptophan. A D gene is named only where the DNA matches it firmly. For some rows the clone size is stated as once, few or many, or as a class when expanded; others skip it.

J,size,D,V,DNA,CDR3
TRBJ2-3,.,TRBD2,TRBV4-1,TGCGCCAGCGCGCTCTTAGCGGGGGTTGGAGATACGCAGTATTTT,CASALLAGVGDTQYF
TRBJ1-4,.,.,TRBV27,TGTGCCAGCAGTTTAGGACCCGGGAATGAAAAACTGTTTTTT,CASSLGPGNEKLFF
TRBJ1-1,once,.,TRBV6-5,TGTGCCAGCAGATTACAGGGAGACACTGAAGCTTTCTTT,CASRLQGDTEAFF
TRBJ1-2,once,.,TRBV9,TGTGCCGCCTTGGGGGGTGGGTATGGCTACACCTTC,CAALGGGYGYTF
TRBJ2-6,once,TRBD1,TRBV5-1,TGCGCCAGCAGCACTCCGCCCGGGACAGGGACTGGGGCCAACGTCCTGACTTTC,CASSTPPGTGTGANVLTF
TRBJ2-2,.,.,TRBV10-3,TGTGCCATCAGTGAAGGGCAGGGGAGCACCGGGGAGCTGTTTTTT,CAISEGQGSTGELFF
TRBJ2-1,.,TRBD1,TRBV3-1/TRBV3-2,TGTGCCAGCAGCGAAGACAGGGACCACAATGAGCAGTTCTTC,CASSEDRDHNEQFF
TRBJ2-3,.,.,TRBV5-1,TGCGCCAGCAGCCACCCGTTGAAGGATACGCAGTATTTT,CASSHPLKDTQYF
TRBJ2-7,.,TRBD1,TRBV29-1,TGCAGCGTTGAAGACCCCAGGGGGACCCCCTACGAGCAGTACTTC,CSVEDPRGTPYEQYF
TRBJ1-2,.,.,TRBV10-2,TGCGCCAGCAGGAGGACAGATACTAACTATGGCTACACCTTC,CASRRTDTNYGYTF
TRBJ1-6,.,.,TRBV5-4,TGTGCCAGCAGCATATGGGACCCCAATTCACCCCTCCACTTT,CASSIWDPNSPLHF
TRBJ2-3,.,TRBD2,TRBV9,TGTGCCAGCAGCGTAAGGACTAGCGGGGGCAGGGATACGCAGTATTTT,CASSVRTSGGRDTQYF
TRBJ1-2,once,TRBD1,TRBV6-5,TGTGCCAGCACTCTAACACCCGAGGGGGCATCCGGCTACACCTTC,CASTLTPEGASGYTF
TRBJ2-1,few,TRBD1,TRBV7-8,TGTGCCAGCAGTCCGAGGACAGGGAACGGTGAGCAGTTCTTC,CASSPRTGNGEQFF
TRBJ1-6,.,.,TRBV7-8,TGTGCCAGCAGCTTACAGATCAGCTCTAATTCACCCCTCCACTTT,CASSLQISSNSPLHF
TRBJ1-4,.,.,TRBV3-1/TRBV3-2,TGTGCCAGCAGCCCGGGGACGAATGAAAAACTGTTTTTT,CASSPGTNEKLFF
TRBJ2-2,.,.,TRBV4-3,TGCGCCAGCAGCCAAGCTGGAACCTCCGGGGAGCTGTTTTTT,CASSQAGTSGELFF
TRBJ1-1,.,.,TRBV19,TGTGCCAGTAGTCGTACTGCGAACACTGAAGCTTTCTTT,CASSRTANTEAFF
TRBJ2-6,.,.,TRBV5-1,TGCGCCAGCAGCCTCCCCTCTGGGGCCAACGTCCTGACTTTC,CASSLPSGANVLTF
TRBJ2-7,once,.,TRBV12-3/TRBV12-4,TGTGCCAGCAGCCCTCGGGGCTACGAGCAGTACTTC,CASSPRGYEQYF
TRBJ1-1,.,.,TRBV19,TGTGCCAGTAGCAGCCCACCAGGGGTCCGCCTCAACACTGAAGCTTTCTTT,CASSSPPGVRLNTEAFF
TRBJ1-5,.,.,TRBV5-6,TGTGCCAGCAGCTCTCGTCGCCTGACCTCCGGGACCGGGAATCAGCCCCAGCATTTT,CASSSRRLTSGTGNQPQHF
TRBJ2-2,once,TRBD1,TRBV24-1,TGTGCCACCAGTGACGGGGAAGGGGGACAGGGGGCCCCCGGGGAGCTGTTTTTT,CATSDGEGGQGAPGELFF
TRBJ2-2,.,TRBD2,TRBV4-3,TGCGCCAGCAGCCGCGGGACTAGCGGGAGTCACACCGGGGAGCTGTTTTTT,CASSRGTSGSHTGELFF